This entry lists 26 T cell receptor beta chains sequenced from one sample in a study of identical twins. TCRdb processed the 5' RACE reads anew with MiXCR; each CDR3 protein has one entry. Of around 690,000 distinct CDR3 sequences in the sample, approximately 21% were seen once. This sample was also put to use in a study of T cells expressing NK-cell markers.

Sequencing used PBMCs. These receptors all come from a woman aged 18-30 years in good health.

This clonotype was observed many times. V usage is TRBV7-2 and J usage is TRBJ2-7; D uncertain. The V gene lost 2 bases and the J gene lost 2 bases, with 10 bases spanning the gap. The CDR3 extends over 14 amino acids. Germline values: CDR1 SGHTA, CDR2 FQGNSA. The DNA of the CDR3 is TGTGCCAGCAGCTTACTGGGCCGAGCCTACGAGCAGTACTTC. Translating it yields CASSLLGRAYEQYF.

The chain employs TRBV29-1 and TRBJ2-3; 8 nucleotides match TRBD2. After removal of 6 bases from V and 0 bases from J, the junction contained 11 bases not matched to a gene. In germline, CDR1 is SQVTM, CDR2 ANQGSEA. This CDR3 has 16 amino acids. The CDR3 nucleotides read TGCAGCGTACGAATGGGGTTAGCGGGAAGCACAGATACGCAGTATTTT. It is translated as CSVRMGLAGSTDTQYF.

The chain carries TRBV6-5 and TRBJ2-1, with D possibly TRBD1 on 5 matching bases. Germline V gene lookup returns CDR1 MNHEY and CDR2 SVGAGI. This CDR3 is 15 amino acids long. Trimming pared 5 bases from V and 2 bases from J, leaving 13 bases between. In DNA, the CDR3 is TGTGCCAGCAGTACCCGAGGACACACCTACAATGAGCAGTTCTTC. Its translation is CASSTRGHTYNEQFF.

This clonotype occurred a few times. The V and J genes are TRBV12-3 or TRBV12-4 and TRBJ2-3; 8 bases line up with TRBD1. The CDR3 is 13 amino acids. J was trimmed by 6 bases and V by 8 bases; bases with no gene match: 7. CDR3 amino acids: CASGRTGKDTQYF. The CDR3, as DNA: TGTGCCAGCGGCAGGACAGGGAAGGATACGCAGTATTTT.

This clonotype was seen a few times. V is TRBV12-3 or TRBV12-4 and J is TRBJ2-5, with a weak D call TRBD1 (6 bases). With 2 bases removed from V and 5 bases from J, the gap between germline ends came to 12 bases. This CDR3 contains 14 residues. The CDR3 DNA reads TGTGCCAGCAGTTTATATCCCAGGGGTGAGACCCAGTACTTC. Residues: CASSLYPRGETQYF.

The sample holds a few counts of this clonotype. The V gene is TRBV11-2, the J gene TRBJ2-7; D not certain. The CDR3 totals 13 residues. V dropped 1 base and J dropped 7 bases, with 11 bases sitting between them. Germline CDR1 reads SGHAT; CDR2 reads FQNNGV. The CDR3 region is CASSLVEYGEQYF. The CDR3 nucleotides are TGTGCCAGCAGCTTAGTAGAATACGGGGAGCAGTACTTC.

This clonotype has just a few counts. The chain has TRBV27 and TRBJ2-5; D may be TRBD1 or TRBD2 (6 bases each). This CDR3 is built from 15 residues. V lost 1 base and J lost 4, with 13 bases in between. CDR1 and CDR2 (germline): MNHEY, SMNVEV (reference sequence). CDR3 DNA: TGTGCCAGCAGTTTATATACGGGGGCGGGAGAGACCCAGTACTTC. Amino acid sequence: CASSLYTGAGETQYF.

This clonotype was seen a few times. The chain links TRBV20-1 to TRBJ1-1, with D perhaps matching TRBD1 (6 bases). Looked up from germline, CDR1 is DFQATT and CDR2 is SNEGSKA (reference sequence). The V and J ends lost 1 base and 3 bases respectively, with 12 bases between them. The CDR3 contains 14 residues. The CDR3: CSARGSGADTEAFF. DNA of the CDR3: TGCAGTGCTAGAGGATCGGGGGCTGACACTGAAGCTTTCTTT.

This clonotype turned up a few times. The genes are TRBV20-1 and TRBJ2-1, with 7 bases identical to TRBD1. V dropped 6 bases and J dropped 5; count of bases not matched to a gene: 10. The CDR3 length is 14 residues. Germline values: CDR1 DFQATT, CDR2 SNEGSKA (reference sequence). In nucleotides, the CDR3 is TGCAGTGCCCTGGGACAGATGCGAAACAATGAGCAGTTCTTC. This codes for CSALGQMRNNEQFF.

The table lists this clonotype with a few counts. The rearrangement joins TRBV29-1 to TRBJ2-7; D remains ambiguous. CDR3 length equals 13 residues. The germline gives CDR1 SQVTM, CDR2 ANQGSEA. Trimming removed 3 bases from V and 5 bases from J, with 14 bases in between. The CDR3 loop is CSVDVAFGDEQYF. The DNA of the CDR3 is TGCAGCGTTGATGTGGCCTTTGGCGACGAGCAGTACTTC.

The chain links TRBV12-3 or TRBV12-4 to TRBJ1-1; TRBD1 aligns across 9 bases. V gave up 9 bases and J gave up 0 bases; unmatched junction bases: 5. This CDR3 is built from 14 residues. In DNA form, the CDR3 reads TGTGCCAGTGGACAGGGGCCCATGAACACTGAAGCTTTCTTT. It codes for CASGQGPMNTEAFF.

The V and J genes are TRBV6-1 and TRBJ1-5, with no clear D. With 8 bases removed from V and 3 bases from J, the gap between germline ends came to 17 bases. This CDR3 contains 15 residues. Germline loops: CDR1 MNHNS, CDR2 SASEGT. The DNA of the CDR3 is TGTGCCAGCGGCTCCCGGGAGATTGACAATCAGCCCCAGCATTTT. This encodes CASGSREIDNQPQHF.

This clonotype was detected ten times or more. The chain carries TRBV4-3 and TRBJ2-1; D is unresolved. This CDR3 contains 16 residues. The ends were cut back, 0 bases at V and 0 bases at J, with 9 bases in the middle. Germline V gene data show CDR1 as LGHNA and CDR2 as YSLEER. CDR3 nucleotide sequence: TGCGCCAGCAGCCAAGAGAGTTGGGTCTCCTACAATGAGCAGTTCTTC. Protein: CASSQESWVSYNEQFF.

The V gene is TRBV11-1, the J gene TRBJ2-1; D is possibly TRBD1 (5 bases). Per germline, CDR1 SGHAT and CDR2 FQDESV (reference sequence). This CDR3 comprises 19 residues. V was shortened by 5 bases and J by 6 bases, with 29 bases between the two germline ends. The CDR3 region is CASSPIPPRWGQTPNEQFF. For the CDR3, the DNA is TGTGCCAGCAGCCCTATACCGCCCCGTTGGGGCCAAACCCCCAATGAGCAGTTCTTC.

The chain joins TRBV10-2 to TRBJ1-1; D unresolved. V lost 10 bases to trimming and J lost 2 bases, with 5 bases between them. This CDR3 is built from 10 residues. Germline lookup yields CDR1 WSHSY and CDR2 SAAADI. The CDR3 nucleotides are TGCGCCACCGTTAACACTGAAGCTTTCTTT. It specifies CATVNTEAFF.

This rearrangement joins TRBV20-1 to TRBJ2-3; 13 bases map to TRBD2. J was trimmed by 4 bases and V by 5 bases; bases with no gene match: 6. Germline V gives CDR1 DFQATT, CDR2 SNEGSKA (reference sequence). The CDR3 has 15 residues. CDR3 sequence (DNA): TGCAGTGCTTCACTAGCGGGGGGGACCTCAGATACGCAGTATTTT. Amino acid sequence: CSASLAGGTSDTQYF.

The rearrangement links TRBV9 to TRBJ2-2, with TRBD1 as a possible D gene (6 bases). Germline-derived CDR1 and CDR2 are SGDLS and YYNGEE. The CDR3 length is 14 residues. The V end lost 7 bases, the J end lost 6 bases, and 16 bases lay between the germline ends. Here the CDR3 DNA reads TGTGCCAGCCCCGGGACAAAGCGGTCCGGGGAGCTGTTTTTT. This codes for CASPGTKRSGELFF.

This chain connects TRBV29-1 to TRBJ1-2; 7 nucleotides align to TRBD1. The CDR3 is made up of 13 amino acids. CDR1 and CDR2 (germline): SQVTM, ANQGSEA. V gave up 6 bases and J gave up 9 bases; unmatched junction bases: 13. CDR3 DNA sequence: TGCAGCGTCGAACTACACTACAGGGGAAGCTACACCTTC. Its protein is CSVELHYRGSYTF.

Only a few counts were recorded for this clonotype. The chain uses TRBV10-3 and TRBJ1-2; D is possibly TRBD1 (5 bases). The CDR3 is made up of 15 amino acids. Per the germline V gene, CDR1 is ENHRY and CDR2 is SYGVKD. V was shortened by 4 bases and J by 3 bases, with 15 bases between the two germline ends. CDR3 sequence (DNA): TGTGCCATCAGTGGTGGGGACGGAGCCGACTATGGCTACACCTTC. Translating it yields CAISGGDGADYGYTF.

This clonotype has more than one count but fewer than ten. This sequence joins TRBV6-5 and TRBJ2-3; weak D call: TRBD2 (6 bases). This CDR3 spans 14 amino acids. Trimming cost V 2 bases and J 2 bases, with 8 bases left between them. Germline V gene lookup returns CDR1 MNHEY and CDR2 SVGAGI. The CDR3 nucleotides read TGTGCCAGCAGTTACAGCGGGTTCACAGATACGCAGTATTTT. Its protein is CASSYSGFTDTQYF.

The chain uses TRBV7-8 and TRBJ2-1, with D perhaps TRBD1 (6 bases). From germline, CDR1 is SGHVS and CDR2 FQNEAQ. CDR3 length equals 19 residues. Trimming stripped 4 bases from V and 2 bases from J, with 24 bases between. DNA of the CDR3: TGTGCCAGCAGCTCACGACAGGCCGACGTCCTCGGCCCCTACAATGAGCAGTTCTTC. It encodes CASSSRQADVLGPYNEQFF.

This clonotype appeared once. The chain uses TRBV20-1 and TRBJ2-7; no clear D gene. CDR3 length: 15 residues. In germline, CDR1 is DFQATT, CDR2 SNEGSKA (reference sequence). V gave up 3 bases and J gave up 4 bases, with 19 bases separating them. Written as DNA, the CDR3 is TGCAGTGCTAGGAAGGTGGAACAAGGAAAATACGAGCAGTACTTC. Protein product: CSARKVEQGKYEQYF.

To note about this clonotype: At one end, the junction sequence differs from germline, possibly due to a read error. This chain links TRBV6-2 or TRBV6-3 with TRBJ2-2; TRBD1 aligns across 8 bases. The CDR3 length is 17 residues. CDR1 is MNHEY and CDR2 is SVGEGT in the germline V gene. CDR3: CASSPSDRAIVAGELVF. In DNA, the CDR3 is TGTGCCAGCAGCCCTTCGGACAGGGCAATTGTGGCCGGGGAGCTGGTTTTT.

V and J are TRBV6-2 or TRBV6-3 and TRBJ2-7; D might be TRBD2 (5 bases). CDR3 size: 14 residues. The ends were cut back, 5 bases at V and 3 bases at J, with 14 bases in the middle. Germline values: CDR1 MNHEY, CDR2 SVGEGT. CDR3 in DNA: TGTGCCAGCAGTCCCCCATCGGGGAACTACGAGCAGTACTTC. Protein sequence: CASSPPSGNYEQYF.

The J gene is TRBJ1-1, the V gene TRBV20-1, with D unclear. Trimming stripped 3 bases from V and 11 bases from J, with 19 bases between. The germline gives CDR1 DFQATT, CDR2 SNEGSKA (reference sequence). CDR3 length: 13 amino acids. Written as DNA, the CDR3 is TGCAGTGCTAGTCGGGCAGTTCAATTTATGGCTTTCTTT. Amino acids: CSASRAVQFMAFF.

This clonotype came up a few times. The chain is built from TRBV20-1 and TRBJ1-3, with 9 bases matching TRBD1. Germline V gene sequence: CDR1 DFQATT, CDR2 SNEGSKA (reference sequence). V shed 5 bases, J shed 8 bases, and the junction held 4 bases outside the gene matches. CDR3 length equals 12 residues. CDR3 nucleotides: TGCAGTGCTCACAGGGGGCGGGACACCATATATTTT. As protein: CSAHRGRDTIYF.